This paragraph covers one T cell receptor (beta chain) sequence. The data are from a study of blood T cell repertoires in COVID-19. The V gene's germline CDR1 is SGHTA and CDR2 FQGTGA. The CDR3 contains 14 residues. The germline V and J ends were trimmed by 5 bases and 5 bases, with 16 bases remaining between them. Authors' processing steps: Researchers report that nucleated cell counts were estimated from reference gene primer amplification. TCRdb's copy holds only in-frame clones and misses some; the assay was immunoSEQ multiplex PCR. Clone size and V and J calls were adopted from that table, with D and trimming inferred from the DNA. This table holds approximately 150,000 clones, 65% to 85% found once.

Sequencing was performed on PBMCs or T cells enriched from blood (not recorded which). The clonotype was recovered from a woman in her forties with acute COVID-19. V usage is TRBV7-3 and J usage is TRBJ2-7, with a weak D call TRBD1 (6 bases). CDR3: CASSPSGERNEQYF. CDR3 in DNA: TGTGCCAGCAGCCCCTCAGGGGAAAGGAACGAGCAGTACTTC.